This T cell receptor (beta chain) was captured by sequencing in a study of CD4+ T cells in melanoma. Concerning this clone itself: The antigen remains unidentified.

Study-wide points: In melanoma, neoantigen-specific CD4+ T cells reportedly differed in differentiation state. CD8+ T cell, macrophage and B cell function reportedly correlated with neoantigen-specific CD4+ T cells.

CDR1 and CDR2 (germline): MGHRA, YSYEKL. CDR3 size: 16 residues. V was clipped by 1 base and J by 5 bases, with 17 bases between them. Libraries were prepared by immunoSEQ multiplex PCR; TCRdb keeps only in-frame clonotypes and omits some of them. The data show over 130,000 clones, with about 90% seen just once and more than 1.5% held by the top ten. The chain carries TRBV4-1 and TRBJ1-1, with no clear D. The receptor was isolated from a human donor with melanoma. The CDR3 sequence is CASSQGIKRVSTEAFF. Here the CDR3 DNA reads TGCGCCAGCAGCCAAGGGATAAAGAGGGTATCGACTGAAGCTTTCTTT.